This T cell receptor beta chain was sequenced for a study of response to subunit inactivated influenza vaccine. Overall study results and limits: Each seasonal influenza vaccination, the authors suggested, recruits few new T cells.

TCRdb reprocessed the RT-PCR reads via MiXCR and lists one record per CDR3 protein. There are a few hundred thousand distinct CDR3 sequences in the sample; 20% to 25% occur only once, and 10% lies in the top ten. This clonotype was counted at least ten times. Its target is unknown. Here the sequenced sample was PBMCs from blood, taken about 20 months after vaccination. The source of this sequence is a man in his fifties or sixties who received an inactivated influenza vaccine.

The CDR3 protein is CASSTDRVSNQPQHF. CDR3 nucleotides: TGTGCCAGCAGCACAGACAGGGTATCCAATCAGCCCCAGCATTTT. The genes are TRBV12-3 or TRBV12-4 and TRBJ1-5, with TRBD1 identical over 7 bases. Trimming removed 6 bases from V and 3 bases from J; junction bases left unmatched: 8. The CDR3 sequence is 15 residues long.